Listed below are T cell receptor beta chains from one sample, sequenced in a study of glioma-infiltrating T cells after dendritic cell vaccination. Assay: immunoSEQ multiplex PCR; the TCRdb copy retains only in-frame clones and omits some. In the table there are 100,000 or so clones, nearly 90% of which are singletons. The starting material was blood, obtained after dendritic cell vaccination. The origin of the receptors is a human donor with glioblastoma. The CDR3 runs from the conserved cysteine through the conserved F or W. D genes are given only for firm matches. Size is omitted from some rows. Given values are once, few, many or a class for expanded clones.

V	D	J	size	CDR3	DNA
TRBV5-1	NA	TRBJ2-2	once	CASRPGGNSGELFF	TGCGCCAGCCGGCCCGGGGGAAACTCCGGGGAGCTGTTTTTT
TRBV2	TRBD1	TRBJ1-4	NA	CASRGTGPNEKLFF	TGTGCCAGCAGGGGGACAGGACCTAATGAAAAACTGTTTTTT
TRBV19	NA	TRBJ1-2	NA	CASSIGLGGLGYGYTF	TGTGCCAGTAGTATTGGGTTGGGGGGGCTCGGCTATGGCTACACCTTC
TRBV6-5	NA	TRBJ1-1	once	CASSRQVGEAFF	TGTGCCAGCAGTAGACAGGTTGGTGAAGCTTTCTTT
TRBV6-4	TRBD1	TRBJ1-1	few	CASSTGDNTEAFF	TGTGCCAGCAGTACAGGGGATAACACTGAAGCTTTCTTT
TRBV27	TRBD2	TRBJ2-5	once	CASSGLAGLVETQYF	TGTGCCAGCAGTGGACTAGCGGGGCTGGTGGAGACCCAGTACTTC
TRBV5-1	NA	TRBJ1-5	NA	CASSSTGMGQPQHF	TGCGCCAGCAGCTCAACAGGGATGGGGCAGCCCCAGCATTTT
TRBV6-6	TRBD2	TRBJ2-7	NA	CASSLTSGSKYEQYF	TGTGCCAGCAGTCTGACTAGCGGGAGTAAGTACGAGCAGTACTTC
TRBV7-7	TRBD1	TRBJ2-2	NA	CASSLVNDRGRSTGELFF	TGTGCTAGCAGCTTAGTTAATGACAGGGGGCGAAGTACCGGGGAGCTGTTTTTT
TRBV11-2	TRBD1	TRBJ1-1	NA	CASSLDRAAEAFF	TGTGCCAGCAGCTTGGACAGGGCGGCTGAAGCTTTCTTT
TRBV5-4	TRBD2	TRBJ2-7	NA	CASSWGLAGSEQYF	TGTGCCAGCAGCTGGGGACTAGCGGGAAGCGAGCAGTACTTC
TRBV2	TRBD1	TRBJ1-2	NA	CASSVAGGFGYTF	TGTGCCAGCAGTGTCGCAGGGGGCTTTGGCTACACCTTC
TRBV25-1	TRBD2	TRBJ2-3	NA	CASSGYGGARDTQYF	TGTGCCAGCAGTGGTTACGGGGGGGCTCGGGATACGCAGTATTTT
TRBV5-4	TRBD2	TRBJ2-3	once	CASSKGTSGHRGGTDTQYF	TGTGCCAGCAGCAAAGGGACTAGCGGACATCGGGGTGGCACAGATACGCAGTATTTT
TRBV5-5	NA	TRBJ1-4	few	CASTGDFEKLFF	TGTGCCAGCACAGGTGATTTTGAAAAACTGTTTTTT
TRBV4-1	TRBD2	TRBJ2-1	NA	CASSQEAASGSVNEQFF	TGCGCCAGCAGCCAAGAAGCGGCTAGCGGGAGTGTTAATGAGCAGTTCTTC
TRBV11-2	NA	TRBJ1-2	NA	CASSHSQFYGYTF	TGTGCCAGCAGCCACAGCCAGTTCTATGGCTACACCTTC
TRBV2	TRBD1	TRBJ2-2	once	CASRMGQGDTGELFF	TGTGCCAGCAGGATGGGACAGGGCGACACCGGGGAGCTGTTTTTT
TRBV11-3	TRBD2	TRBJ2-5	NA	CASRASGQETQYF	TGTGCCAGCAGGGCTAGCGGGCAAGAGACCCAGTACTTC
TRBV30	TRBD2	TRBJ2-7	NA	CAWSGGAGGSYEQYF	TGTGCCTGGAGTGGTGGAGCGGGAGGCTCCTACGAGCAGTACTTC
TRBV7-9	NA	TRBJ2-1	NA	CASTGPEQFF	TGTGCCAGCACAGGCCCGGAGCAGTTCTTC
TRBV6-1	TRBD1	TRBJ2-7	once	CASSLDRGREEQYF	TGTGCCAGCAGCCTTGACAGGGGGAGAGAAGAGCAGTACTTC
TRBV9	NA	TRBJ1-6	NA	CASSPGGEMSSYNSPLHF	TGTGCCAGCAGCCCCGGGGGAGAGATGAGCTCCTATAATTCACCCCTCCACTTT
TRBV2	NA	TRBJ1-6	NA	CASSGPRGAENSPLHF	TGTGCCAGCAGTGGCCCCCGCGGGGCAGAAAATTCACCCCTCCACTTT
TRBV19	TRBD1	TRBJ1-2	NA	CASRTQGARDGYTF	TGTGCCAGTAGAACCCAGGGGGCCAGGGATGGCTACACCTTC
TRBV11-2	TRBD1	TRBJ2-7	NA	CASSLTQGAYEQYF	TGTGCCAGCAGCTTAACACAGGGGGCCTACGAGCAGTACTTC
TRBV6-1	NA	TRBJ1-3	NA	CASSEAGDYSGNTIYF	TGTGCCAGCAGTGAAGCGGGCGATTACTCTGGAAACACCATATATTTT
TRBV5-4	NA	TRBJ2-7	NA	CASSSIETAGTYEQYF	TGTGCCAGCAGCTCGATTGAGACAGCAGGAACCTACGAGCAGTACTTC
TRBV6-1	NA	TRBJ1-2	NA	CASRGAGFWSYGYTF	TGTGCCAGCAGGGGGGCAGGGTTTTGGAGCTATGGCTACACCTTC
TRBV27	NA	TRBJ2-7	NA	CASSLYSGGNSYEQYF	TGTGCCAGCAGTTTATATAGCGGAGGGAACTCCTACGAGCAGTACTTC
TRBV2	TRBD1	TRBJ1-2	NA	CASSKTLWNRDRVYGYTF	TGTGCCAGCAGTAAAACTCTCTGGAACCGGGACAGGGTATATGGCTACACCTTC
TRBV19	NA	TRBJ2-3	NA	CASRAGLSTDTQYF	TGTGCCAGTAGGGCAGGCCTGTCCACAGATACGCAGTATTTT
TRBV10-3	TRBD1	TRBJ2-7	NA	CAITDRGYEQYF	TGTGCCATCACGGACAGGGGCTACGAGCAGTACTTC
TRBV19	TRBD1	TRBJ1-1	NA	CASRTGTVNTEAFF	TGTGCCAGTAGGACCGGGACAGTGAACACTGAAGCTTTCTTT
TRBV19	TRBD1	TRBJ1-2	NA	CASSIVDRGNYGYTF	TGTGCCAGTAGTATAGTTGACAGGGGGAACTATGGCTACACCTTC
TRBV2	NA	TRBJ1-1	NA	CASSAGGKDTEAFF	TGTGCCAGCAGTGCGGGGGGCAAGGACACTGAAGCTTTCTTT
TRBV10-3	TRBD1	TRBJ1-5	NA	CAISESETGEGQPQHF	TGTGCCATCAGTGAGTCCGAGACAGGGGAGGGTCAGCCCCAGCATTTT
TRBV5-6	NA	TRBJ2-7	few	CASSWRRTYEQYF	TGTGCCAGCAGCTGGCGGAGGACCTACGAGCAGTACTTC
TRBV2	TRBD1	TRBJ1-5	NA	CASSEARQGGKLAQPQHF	TGTGCCAGCAGTGAAGCGCGCCAGGGGGGCAAGTTAGCGCAGCCCCAGCATTTT
TRBV5-6	NA	TRBJ2-2	NA	CASSFGPGELFF	TGTGCCAGCAGCTTTGGCCCCGGGGAGCTGTTTTTT
TRBV18	TRBD1	TRBJ1-2	few	CASSPRTRDRAPGNYGYTF	TGTGCCAGCTCACCCAGGACGAGGGACAGGGCTCCCGGGAACTATGGCTACACCTTC
TRBV11-2	NA	TRBJ2-3	NA	CASSLFSRGSTDTQYF	TGTGCCAGCAGCTTATTCTCTCGCGGGAGCACAGATACGCAGTATTTT